The entry below describes one T cell receptor (beta chain). Using immunoSEQ multiplex PCR, the repertoire was profiled, and TCRdb retains in-frame clones only, with some absent. The sample holds about 180,000 clones, almost 90% seen once. Trimming cost V 2 bases and J 7 bases, with 9 bases left between them. Germline V lookup: CDR1 MNHEY, CDR2 SMNVEV (reference sequence). The CDR3 spans 14 residues. The data are from a study of T cell responses to AZD1222 COVID-19 vaccine. The starting material was peripheral blood, obtained on day 0 of AZD1222 vaccination. This sequence originates from an adult in good health. This sequence joins TRBV27 and TRBJ1-6; D gene unclear. As DNA, the CDR3 is TGTGCCAGCAGTTTACTGTCAGCCAATTCACCCCTCCACTTT. Its protein product is CASSLLSANSPLHF.